The rows below give T cell receptor beta chains drawn from one sample of a study of OX40 agonist ivuxolimab in advanced cancers. Data came from immunoSEQ multiplex PCR; TCRdb stores just in-frame clones and leaves some out. Among nearly 80,000 clones listed, approximately 85% were seen once. The sample here was CD4+ or CD8+ T cells sorted from blood, taken in a trial of the OX40 agonist ivuxolimab. These receptors all stem from an adult with an advanced solid tumor such as melanoma, head and neck, liver or kidney cancer. The CDR3 runs from the conserved cysteine through the conserved F or W. D genes are given only for firm matches. A row's size may be missing; if present it is once, few, many or a size class.

cdr3_nt: TGTGCCAGCAGCTTAGCCCCTAGCGGAGATACGCAGTATTTT
cdr3_aa: CASSLAPSGDTQYF
v_call: TRBV7-6
j_call: TRBJ2-3
d_call: TRBD2
clone_size: NA

cdr3_nt: TGTGCCAGCAGCTTAGCGGGGCGGGCGGGGTACGAGCAGTACTTC
cdr3_aa: CASSLAGRAGYEQYF
v_call: TRBV11-2
j_call: TRBJ2-7
d_call: NA
clone_size: NA

cdr3_nt: TGTGCCAGCAGTCCGGGAGGGCCTAGGGAGCTGTTTTTT
cdr3_aa: CASSPGGPRELFF
v_call: TRBV25-1
j_call: TRBJ2-2
d_call: TRBD2
clone_size: NA

cdr3_nt: TGTGCCAGCCGGAAAGCGGGAGGGCGGTACGAGCAGTACTTC
cdr3_aa: CASRKAGGRYEQYF
v_call: TRBV27
j_call: TRBJ2-7
d_call: TRBD2
clone_size: few

cdr3_nt: TGCGCCAGCAGCTTGGCCCGGGGCAAATACAATGAGCAGTTCTTC
cdr3_aa: CASSLARGKYNEQFF
v_call: TRBV5-1
j_call: TRBJ2-1
d_call: NA
clone_size: NA

cdr3_nt: TGTGCCAGTAGTTCAAGGGTGGGGACTGAAGCTTTCTTT
cdr3_aa: CASSSRVGTEAFF
v_call: TRBV19
j_call: TRBJ1-1
d_call: NA
clone_size: NA

cdr3_nt: TGTGCCAGCAGCTTAAAGGGCAGGGTAATGAGCACTGAAGCTTTCTTT
cdr3_aa: CASSLKGRVMSTEAFF
v_call: TRBV5-6
j_call: TRBJ1-1
d_call: NA
clone_size: NA

cdr3_nt: TGCGCCAGCAGCCTCCGGTCCGGGACAGGGGCCTCGAATGAAAAACTGTTTTTT
cdr3_aa: CASSLRSGTGASNEKLFF
v_call: TRBV5-1
j_call: TRBJ1-4
d_call: TRBD1
clone_size: NA

cdr3_nt: TGTGCCAGCAGTTTAAACGGGGGGTCTCTCCCTTACGAGCAGTACTTC
cdr3_aa: CASSLNGGSLPYEQYF
v_call: TRBV27
j_call: TRBJ2-7
d_call: TRBD2
clone_size: NA

cdr3_nt: TGCGCCAGCAGTGAGGATACCGGGGAGCTGTTTTTT
cdr3_aa: CASSEDTGELFF
v_call: TRBV10-1
j_call: TRBJ2-2
d_call: NA
clone_size: once

cdr3_nt: TGTGCCACCCAAGCGCGGGGTCACTTACCTAACTATGGCTACACCTTC
cdr3_aa: CATQARGHLPNYGYTF
v_call: TRBV5-4
j_call: TRBJ1-2
d_call: NA
clone_size: NA

cdr3_nt: TGTGCCTGCCCGGCGGGGCTAGCGGAGTGGTTGGGCTTCTCTGGGGCCAACGTCCTGACTTTC
cdr3_aa: CACPAGLAEWLGFSGANVLTF
v_call: TRBV30
j_call: TRBJ2-6
d_call: TRBD2
clone_size: NA

cdr3_nt: TGTGCCGGCCAGACATCCTACAATGAGCAGTTCTTC
cdr3_aa: CAGQTSYNEQFF
v_call: TRBV2
j_call: TRBJ2-1
d_call: NA
clone_size: NA

cdr3_nt: TGTGCCAGCAGGGAACAAGAATACTTC
cdr3_aa: CASREQEYF
v_call: TRBV6-1
j_call: TRBJ2-7
d_call: NA
clone_size: NA

cdr3_nt: TGTGCTAGTGGACTAGGGGCGGGAGTTGGAGATACGCAGTATTTT
cdr3_aa: CASGLGAGVGDTQYF
v_call: TRBV12-5
j_call: TRBJ2-3
d_call: TRBD2
clone_size: once

cdr3_nt: TGTGCCAGCAGCTTAAGCGGGAGAAGGTATGAGCAGTTCTTC
cdr3_aa: CASSLSGRRYEQFF
v_call: TRBV7-3
j_call: TRBJ2-1
d_call: TRBD2
clone_size: NA

cdr3_nt: TGTGCCAGCAGTGCGACAGGGCAGGAGACCCAGTACTTC
cdr3_aa: CASSATGQETQYF
v_call: TRBV6-1
j_call: TRBJ2-5
d_call: TRBD1
clone_size: NA

cdr3_nt: TGTGCCAGCAGCCAAGGGAGTCAAGAGACCCAGTACTTC
cdr3_aa: CASSQGSQETQYF
v_call: TRBV16
j_call: TRBJ2-5
d_call: NA
clone_size: NA

cdr3_nt: TGTGCCAGCAGCCCGCTTCCAGGAACGAATTCACCCCTCCACTTT
cdr3_aa: CASSPLPGTNSPLHF
v_call: TRBV7-2
j_call: TRBJ1-6
d_call: NA
clone_size: once

cdr3_nt: TGTGCCAGCTACTTTAGGTCGAGCGGTAGAAACACCGGGGAGCTGTTTTTT
cdr3_aa: CASYFRSSGRNTGELFF
v_call: TRBV28
j_call: TRBJ2-2
d_call: NA
clone_size: NA

cdr3_nt: TGTGCCAGCAGTAGGAACAATGAGCAGTTCTTC
cdr3_aa: CASSRNNEQFF
v_call: TRBV27
j_call: TRBJ2-1
d_call: NA
clone_size: NA

cdr3_nt: TGTGCCAGCAGACCCAGGGGTACCACTGAAGCTTTCTTT
cdr3_aa: CASRPRGTTEAFF
v_call: TRBV6-5
j_call: TRBJ1-1
d_call: NA
clone_size: once

cdr3_nt: TGTGCCAGCAGCTTAGATCGAGAGACCCAGTACTTC
cdr3_aa: CASSLDRETQYF
v_call: TRBV11-2
j_call: TRBJ2-5
d_call: NA
clone_size: once

cdr3_nt: TGTGCCAGCGGCATCGAAAACATTCAGTACTTC
cdr3_aa: CASGIENIQYF
v_call: TRBV13
j_call: TRBJ2-4
d_call: NA
clone_size: once

cdr3_nt: TGTGCCAGCCAGGGAGGAAACACTGAAGCTTTCTTT
cdr3_aa: CASQGGNTEAFF
v_call: TRBV6-6
j_call: TRBJ1-1
d_call: NA
clone_size: NA

cdr3_nt: TGTGCCAGCAGCCAGGGGGGACAGCCTAATGAAAAACTGTTTTTT
cdr3_aa: CASSQGGQPNEKLFF
v_call: TRBV4-2
j_call: TRBJ1-4
d_call: TRBD1
clone_size: NA